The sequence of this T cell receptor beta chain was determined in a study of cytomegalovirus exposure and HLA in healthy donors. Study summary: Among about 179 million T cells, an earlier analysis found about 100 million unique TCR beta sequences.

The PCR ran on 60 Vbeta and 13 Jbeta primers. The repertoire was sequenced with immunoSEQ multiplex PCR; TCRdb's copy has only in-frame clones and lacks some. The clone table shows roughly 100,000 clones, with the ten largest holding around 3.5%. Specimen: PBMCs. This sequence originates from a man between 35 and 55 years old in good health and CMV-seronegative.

The CDR3 here is CASSGQRNEKLFF. In nucleotides, the CDR3 is TGTGCCAGCAGTGGACAGCGTAATGAAAAACTGTTTTTT. V and J are TRBV6-1 and TRBJ1-4; tentatively, D is TRBD1 (5 bases). The CDR3 covers 13 residues. Germline V gene lookup returns CDR1 MNHNS and CDR2 SASEGT. Trimming took 4 bases from V and 4 from J, leaving 7 bases between them.